This is a list of T cell receptor beta chains from one sample in a study of blood T cell repertoires in COVID-19. Method: immunoSEQ multiplex PCR; TCRdb's copy keeps in-frame clones and lacks some. The sample lists approximately 210,000 clones, 80% to 85% seen once, with roughly 5% in the top ten. The sequenced sample consisted of peripheral blood. The receptors derive from a human donor in a cohort sampled during active COVID-19. Both conserved end residues are part of each CDR3. A D gene is named only where the DNA matches it firmly. The listing skips clone size in some rows; elsewhere it reads once, few, many or a size class.

j_gene	v_gene	d_gene	abundance	CDR3aa	CDR3nt
TRBJ2-7	TRBV13	-	-	CASSFRQYEQYF	TGTGCCAGCAGCTTCCGACAATACGAGCAGTACTTC
TRBJ2-2	TRBV19	-	-	CASSMVAVATGELFF	TGTGCCAGTAGTATGGTAGCAGTTGCCACCGGGGAGCTGTTTTTT
TRBJ2-7	TRBV2	-	few	CASSALHGSRYEQYF	TGTGCCAGCAGTGCCCTACACGGGTCCCGGTACGAGCAGTACTTC
TRBJ2-1	TRBV5-5	-	-	CASSLGRYNSYNEQFF	TGTGCCAGCAGCTTGGGGCGGTATAACTCCTACAATGAGCAGTTCTTC
TRBJ2-2	TRBV30	-	-	CAWSPWAVAGELFF	TGTGCCTGGAGCCCCTGGGCCGTGGCCGGGGAGCTGTTTTTT
TRBJ2-2	TRBV5-4	-	-	CASSLGQHTGELFF	TGTGCCAGCAGCTTGGGACAGCACACCGGGGAGCTGTTTTTT
TRBJ1-2	TRBV28	TRBD1	-	CASSLGAGGSYGYTF	TGTGCCAGCAGTTTAGGAGCAGGGGGGAGTTATGGCTACACCTTC
TRBJ1-3	TRBV6-5	-	-	CASSYQGVPGNTIYF	TGTGCCAGCAGTTACCAGGGTGTCCCTGGAAACACCATATATTTT
TRBJ2-7	TRBV7-9	TRBD1	once	CASSPTGENYEQYF	TGTGCCAGCAGCCCCACAGGGGAGAACTACGAGCAGTACTTC
TRBJ1-6	TRBV29-1	TRBD1	-	CSVGQGANSPLHF	TGCAGCGTTGGTCAGGGGGCAAATTCACCCCTCCACTTT
TRBJ1-4	TRBV28	TRBD1	-	CASTFTGGGEKLFF	TGTGCCAGCACATTCACAGGGGGCGGCGAAAAACTGTTTTTT
TRBJ1-4	TRBV5-1	-	-	CASSLAGQTNEKLFF	TGCGCCAGCAGCTTGGCGGGTCAAACTAATGAAAAACTGTTTTTT
TRBJ2-7	TRBV6-2/TRBV6-3	TRBD2	-	CASSYSGSSGGIYEQYF	TGTGCCAGCAGTTACTCCGGGTCTAGCGGGGGTATCTACGAGCAGTACTTC
TRBJ1-1	TRBV30	-	-	CAWSVGGNLGEAFF	TGTGCCTGGAGTGTAGGAGGGAATCTGGGGGAAGCTTTCTTT
TRBJ2-5	TRBV3-1/TRBV3-2	TRBD2	-	CASSHPTGGRETQYF	TGTGCCAGCAGCCACCCGACGGGAGGGCGAGAGACCCAGTACTTC
TRBJ1-5	TRBV28	-	-	CASRRDSNQPQHF	TGTGCCAGTAGGAGGGACAGCAATCAGCCCCAGCATTTT
TRBJ1-2	TRBV10-2	-	few	CASSESISYGYTF	TGCGCCAGCAGTGAGTCGATCAGCTATGGCTACACCTTC
TRBJ2-3	TRBV4-3	TRBD2	-	CASSQASGRISDTQYF	TGCGCCAGCAGCCAAGCCAGCGGGAGGATCTCAGATACGCAGTATTTT
TRBJ2-3	TRBV18	TRBD1	-	CASSPLYGQGVDTQYF	TGTGCCAGCTCACCACTATATGGACAGGGGGTGGATACGCAGTATTTT
TRBJ2-5	TRBV13	TRBD1	-	CASSPGQGQETQYF	TGTGCCAGCAGCCCCGGACAGGGACAAGAGACCCAGTACTTC
TRBJ2-7	TRBV6-5	TRBD1	-	CASTVLGQGKNEQYF	TGTGCCAGCACCGTTCTAGGACAGGGGAAGAACGAGCAGTACTTC
TRBJ1-2	TRBV7-9	TRBD1	-	CASSNPSGDRSGYTF	TGTGCCAGCAGCAACCCCTCCGGGGACAGAAGTGGCTACACCTTC
TRBJ2-7	TRBV11-2	-	-	CASSSLSSYEQYF	TGTGCCAGCAGCTCCTTATCCTCCTACGAGCAGTACTTC
TRBJ1-1	TRBV7-8	TRBD1	-	CASSFLQGDKETEAFF	TGTGCCAGCAGCTTCCTACAGGGGGACAAAGAGACTGAAGCTTTCTTT
TRBJ2-7	TRBV27	-	-	CASIAWGSSYEQYF	TGTGCCAGCATAGCCTGGGGCAGCTCCTACGAGCAGTACTTC
TRBJ2-3	TRBV7-7	-	-	CASSLGTGTDTQYF	TGTGCCAGCAGCTTAGGCACTGGCACAGATACGCAGTATTTT
TRBJ2-7	TRBV5-4	TRBD1	-	CASSLGDRGREQYF	TGTGCCAGCAGCTTAGGGGACAGGGGGCGGGAGCAGTACTTC
TRBJ2-7	TRBV18	-	-	CASSPGTGPYEQYF	TGTGCCAGCTCACCCGGGACTGGACCCTACGAGCAGTACTTC
TRBJ1-2	TRBV4-1	-	-	CASSHASLPQNYGYTF	TGCGCCAGCAGCCATGCCTCTCTGCCGCAGAACTATGGCTACACCTTC
TRBJ2-1	TRBV5-1	-	-	CASSYVSTNNEQFF	TGCGCCAGCAGCTACGTATCGACAAACAATGAGCAGTTCTTC
TRBJ2-7	TRBV7-8	-	-	CASSLVVRRVAYEQYF	TGTGCCAGCAGCTTAGTTGTACGGCGGGTCGCCTACGAGCAGTACTTC
TRBJ2-1	TRBV7-2	TRBD2	-	CASRQAGGPNEQFF	TGTGCCAGCAGGCAAGCGGGAGGGCCCAATGAGCAGTTCTTC
TRBJ1-3	TRBV18	-	-	CASSPLVRDTIGNTIYF	TGTGCCAGCTCACCCCTCGTCCGGGACACCATTGGAAACACCATATATTTT
TRBJ2-1	TRBV7-2	TRBD2	-	CASSGGPGLAGVEFF	TGTGCCAGCAGCGGGGGGCCGGGACTAGCGGGAGTAGAGTTCTTC